This T cell receptor (beta chain) derives from a study of blood T cell repertoires in COVID-19. TCRdb's table, derived via immunoSEQ multiplex PCR, lists solely in-frame clones and lacks some. The sample lists some 240,000 clones, around 85% occurring once. Germline CDR1 and CDR2: GTSNPN and SVGIG (reference sequence). The CDR3 totals 14 residues. With 0 bases removed from V and 12 bases from J, the gap between germline ends came to 18 bases. The chain has TRBV30 and TRBJ2-1; perhaps TRBD2 as D (7 bases). This clonotype originated in a woman aged 70-85 years with COVID-19, enrolled during active disease. The specimen sequenced was peripheral blood. The CDR3: CAWSVAGARVRQFF. The CDR3 coding sequence is TGTGCCTGGAGTGTCGCGGGGGCTCGAGTAAGGCAGTTCTTC.